The present entry profiles one T cell receptor beta chain with its context. Its cognate antigen is unknown. Expressed TCRB transcripts got sequenced, as all isolated RNA was reverse transcribed. Assay: immunoSEQ multiplex PCR; the TCRdb copy retains only in-frame clones and omits some. The sample records fewer than 200,000 clones, about a tenth being singletons. This sample was included in a study of beta chain features in type 1 diabetes. Overall study: Healthy donors, compared against patients, showed similar age, gender and cell yields.

CDR1 is LNHDA, CDR2 SQIVND, per germline (reference sequence). This CDR3 has 18 residues. With V trimmed by 5 bases and J by 0 bases, 13 bases remained unmatched. Study observations and caveats: Naive, central memory and regulatory TCRB repertoires appeared more similar among patients than healthy donors. In type 1 diabetes patients, VDJ junctions had fewer insertions; deletions at these junctions were more frequent. TCRB CDR3s from Type 1 diabetes patients were moderately but significantly shorter in all four CD4+ subsets.

The sample comprised central memory CD4+ T cells from blood. The clonotype was recovered from a man younger than 45 with type 1 diabetes. The rearrangement joins TRBV19 to TRBJ1-5; 7 bases align to TRBD1. The CDR3 coding sequence is TGTGCCAGTAGTTCACGGGACAGCCGATTTTATAGCAATCAGCCCCAGCATTTT. This codes for CASSSRDSRFYSNQPQHF.